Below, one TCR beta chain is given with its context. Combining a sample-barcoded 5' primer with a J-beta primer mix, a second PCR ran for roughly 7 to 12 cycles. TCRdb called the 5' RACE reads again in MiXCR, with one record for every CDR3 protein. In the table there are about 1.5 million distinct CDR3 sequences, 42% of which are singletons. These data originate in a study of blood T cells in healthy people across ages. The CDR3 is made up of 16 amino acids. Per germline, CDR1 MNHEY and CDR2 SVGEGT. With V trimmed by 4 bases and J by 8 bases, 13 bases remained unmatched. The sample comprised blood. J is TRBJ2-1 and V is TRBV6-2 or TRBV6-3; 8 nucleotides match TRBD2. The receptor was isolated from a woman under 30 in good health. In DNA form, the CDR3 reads TGTGCCAGCAGTTTTCCCTTGAGCGGGAGAGGCGATGAGCAGTTCTTC. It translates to CASSFPLSGRGDEQFF.